The 24 T cell receptor beta chains presented below share a single source sample, sequenced in a study of T cell changes during pregnancy in multiple sclerosis. Some clones are missing from TCRdb's copy, which holds only in-frame ones; the method was immunoSEQ multiplex PCR. The data show tens of thousands of clones, around 90% seen once. The material sequenced was CD8+ T cells from peripheral blood mononuclear cells, taken in the third trimester of pregnancy. These receptors were taken from a female donor with multiple sclerosis, enrolled in a pregnancy study.

This clone has more than one count but fewer than ten. The CDR3 DNA sequence: TGTGCCATCAGTGATGAAGGGGAGGACACCGGGGAGCTGTTTTTT. This encodes CAISDEGEDTGELFF. The gene calls are TRBV10-3 and TRBJ2-2, with D perhaps TRBD2 (6 bases). The germline gives CDR1 ENHRY, CDR2 SYGVKD. Trimming cost V 3 bases and J 3 bases, with 11 bases left between them. The CDR3 covers 15 residues.

J is TRBJ1-2 and V is TRBV27, with 7 bases that match TRBD1. There are 16 residues in the CDR3. Germline V gives CDR1 MNHEY, CDR2 SMNVEV (reference sequence). V was pared by 4 bases and J by 6 bases, with 14 bases of the junction left unmatched. CDR3 in amino acids: CASSSTGDAWVDGYTF. Written as DNA, the CDR3 is TGTGCCAGCAGTTCCACAGGGGACGCCTGGGTGGATGGCTACACCTTC.

This clone was recorded only once. This chain connects TRBV10-3 to TRBJ1-2, with 11 bases fitting TRBD1. The CDR3 covers 13 residues. The V segment lost 10 bases and the J segment 6 bases; nucleotides outside the gene matches: 7. Germline V gene sequence: CDR1 ENHRY, CDR2 SYGVKD. The CDR3 coding sequence is TGTGCCACCCAGGGACAGGGGGACCATGGCTACACCTTC. Its translation: CATQGQGDHGYTF.

The chain is built from TRBV13 and TRBJ2-3; D gene uncertain. The V end lost 3 bases, the J end lost 6 bases, and 4 bases lay between the germline ends. The CDR3 contains 11 residues. CDR1 and CDR2 (germline): PRHDT, FYEKMQ (reference sequence). The CDR3 DNA follows: TGTGCCAGCAGCTTCTTGGATACGCAGTATTTT. Encoded protein: CASSFLDTQYF.

The chain couples TRBV4-1 to TRBJ1-1; D might be TRBD1 (6 bases). Germline V gene lookup returns CDR1 MGHRA and CDR2 YSYEKL. Trimming shortened V by 6 bases and J by 1 base, and 12 bases separated the two germline ends. The CDR3 is 14 residues long. Here the CDR3 DNA reads TGCGCCAGCAGACACAGGGCCTCGAACACTGAAGCTTTCTTT. Translation gives CASRHRASNTEAFF.

J is TRBJ2-1 and V is TRBV5-1; tentative D call: TRBD1 (5 bases). Germline CDR1 SGHRS, CDR2 YFSETQ. Trimming removed 3 bases from V and 4 bases from J, with 14 bases in between. This CDR3 region has 15 residues. The CDR3 loop reads CASSSQESLYNEQFF. CDR3 sequence (DNA): TGCGCCAGCAGCTCACAGGAAAGCCTTTACAATGAGCAGTTCTTC.

The V gene is TRBV5-1, the J gene TRBJ1-2, with D hard to call. The CDR3 runs 15 residues. V was trimmed by 1 base and J by 7 bases, leaving 17 bases between them. Germline V lookup: CDR1 SGHRS, CDR2 YFSETQ. CDR3 sequence reads: CASSLYGLQVGGYTF. CDR3 in DNA: TGCGCCAGCAGCTTGTATGGACTCCAGGTTGGTGGCTACACCTTC.

V is TRBV10-3 and J is TRBJ2-3; 9 positions match TRBD2. Per the germline V gene, CDR1 is ENHRY and CDR2 is SYGVKD. The J segment lost 5 bases and the V segment lost 6 bases, leaving 9 bases of the junction unmatched. CDR3 size: 15 residues. The CDR3 loop reads CAISPGLARRDTQYF. DNA of the CDR3: TGTGCCATCAGCCCTGGACTAGCGCGACGAGATACGCAGTATTTT.

The genes are TRBV28 and TRBJ1-2; the D is unclear. Trimming stripped 1 base from V and 4 bases from J, with 13 bases between. The CDR3 is 15 residues long. Germline V lookup: CDR1 MDHEN, CDR2 SYDVKM. CDR3 sequence: CASSLLGGYAYGYTF. The CDR3, as DNA: TGTGCCAGCAGTTTATTAGGAGGGTATGCCTATGGCTACACCTTC.

This chain uses TRBV5-1 with TRBJ1-1, with 11 bases that match TRBD1. The germline V gene encodes CDR1 SGHRS and CDR2 YFSETQ. The CDR3 has 12 residues. J was trimmed by 7 bases and V by 6 bases; bases with no gene match: 2. The CDR3 is CASTGQGGEAFF. The DNA for the CDR3 is TGCGCCAGCACGGGACAGGGGGGTGAAGCTTTCTTT.

The chain combines TRBV9 with TRBJ2-7, with 7 nucleotides matching TRBD1. This CDR3 has 16 residues. The V and J ends lost 0 bases and 5 bases, in that order; junction bases with no gene match: 11. Germline V lookup: CDR1 SGDLS, CDR2 YYNGEE. The CDR3 DNA is TGTGCCAGCAGCGTAGACAGGGGTGCTAGGACCCACGAGCAGTACTTC. As protein: CASSVDRGARTHEQYF.

The chain employs TRBV4-1 and TRBJ2-3, with TRBD1 matching 7 bases. The germline CDR1 and CDR2 sequences are MGHRA and YSYEKL. V lost 2 bases to trimming and J lost 1 base; unmatched junction nucleotides: 6. The CDR3 is 16 amino acids. CDR3 sequence: CASSQSGQSRTDTQYF. For the CDR3, the DNA is TGCGCCAGCAGCCAATCGGGACAGTCGCGCACAGATACGCAGTATTTT.

The rearrangement joins TRBV4-3 to TRBJ1-4; D not certain. Germline V lookup: CDR1 LGHNA, CDR2 YSLEER. V was cut by 0 bases and J by 4 bases, with 12 bases left in between. The CDR3 loop spans 16 amino acids. Here the CDR3 reads CASSQDGDWSNEKLFF. The CDR3 nucleotides read TGCGCCAGCAGCCAAGACGGGGATTGGAGTAATGAAAAACTGTTTTTT.

The genes are TRBV25-1 and TRBJ1-5, with TRBD1 matching over 10 bases. In germline, CDR1 is MGHDK, CDR2 SYGVNS. The CDR3 totals 14 residues. With V trimmed by 8 bases and J by 4 bases, 5 bases remained unmatched. As DNA, the CDR3 is TGTGCCAGCCGGGACAGGGGTTGGAATCAGCCCCAGCATTTT. Translated, it gives CASRDRGWNQPQHF.

By sample fraction, this clone is medium-sized. J is TRBJ2-3 and V is TRBV4-2; TRBD1 might be the D (6 bases). V dropped 1 base and J dropped 2 bases, with 10 bases sitting between them. The CDR3 extends over 15 amino acids. CDR1 is LGHNA and CDR2 is YNFKEQ in the germline V gene. CDR3 in DNA: TGTGCCAGCAGCCAAGTTTGGGGGCACACAGATACGCAGTATTTT. Amino acid sequence: CASSQVWGHTDTQYF.

This chain uses TRBV30 with TRBJ1-1; D is perhaps TRBD1 (5 bases). Per the germline V gene, CDR1 is GTSNPN and CDR2 is SVGIG (reference sequence). The CDR3 length is 13 residues. Trimming removed 0 bases at V and 4 bases at J, with 9 bases between. The CDR3 reads CAWSVMGGTEAFF. The CDR3 nucleotides are TGTGCCTGGAGTGTAATGGGGGGCACTGAAGCTTTCTTT.

The V call is TRBV20-1, the J call TRBJ1-2; D is uncertain. Germline assignment: CDR1 DFQATT and CDR2 SNEGSKA (reference sequence). CDR3 size: 11 residues. The ends were cut back, 3 bases at V and 2 bases at J, with 4 bases in the middle. Here the CDR3 DNA reads TGCAGTGCTAGGCAGAACTATGGCTACACCTTC. Its translation is CSARQNYGYTF.

This clone appeared a few times. The chain combines TRBV11-2 with TRBJ1-2, with TRBD1 identical over 8 bases. The V segment lost 6 bases and the J segment 7 bases; nucleotides outside the gene matches: 1. The CDR3 has 11 residues. CDR1 SGHAT and CDR2 FQNNGV come from the germline V gene. The CDR3 region has the DNA TGTGCCAGCAGGACAGGGGCTGGCTACACCTTC. Protein: CASRTGAGYTF.

CDR3 amino acids: CASSFLISGGGQFF. The CDR3 DNA reads as TGTGCCAGCAGTTTTCTTATTTCGGGGGGCGGGCAGTTCTTC. The rearrangement uses TRBV28 and TRBJ2-1; tentative D call: TRBD2 (7 bases). Trimming took 3 bases from V and 12 from J, leaving 18 bases between them. CDR1 and CDR2 from the germline V gene are MDHEN and SYDVKM. This CDR3 is 14 amino acids long. The whole variable domain, remainder taken from reference TRBV28 and TRBJ2-1, is DVKVTQSSRYLVKRTGEKVFLECVQDMDHENMFWYRQDPGLGLRLIYFSYDVKMKEKGDIPEGYSVSREKKERFSLILESASTNQTSMYLCASSFLISGGGQFFGPGTRLTVL.

The rearrangement uses TRBV9 and TRBJ1-2; TRBD1 matches 9 bases. Losses at the gene ends were 3 bases for V and 4 bases for J; bases not matched to a gene: 7. Germline CDR1 and CDR2: SGDLS and YYNGEE. The CDR3 has 15 amino acids. The CDR3 sequence is CASSGHRGLRYGYTF. In DNA form, the CDR3 reads TGTGCCAGCAGCGGACACAGGGGGCTGCGCTATGGCTACACCTTC.

The table lists this clone with a few counts. V is TRBV6-1 and J is TRBJ2-2; 11 nucleotides align to TRBD2. Germline CDR1 and CDR2: MNHNS and SASEGT. After removal of 7 bases from V and 3 bases from J, the junction contained 1 base not matched to a gene. The CDR3 consists of 14 residues. The CDR3 protein is CASTGLADTGELFF. DNA of the CDR3: TGTGCCAGCACGGGACTAGCGGACACCGGGGAGCTGTTTTTT.

The CDR3 region is CASSLGPQETQYF. The CDR3 DNA reads TGCGCCAGCAGCTTGGGGCCCCAAGAGACCCAGTACTTC. This rearrangement joins TRBV5-1 to TRBJ2-5; D call uncertain. The V end lost 0 bases, the J end lost 1 base, and 4 bases lay between the germline ends. This CDR3 contains 13 residues. The germline gives CDR1 SGHRS, CDR2 YFSETQ.

This clone appeared a single time. The chain joins TRBV18 to TRBJ1-2; a weak D match, TRBD1 (5 bases). The germline V and J ends were trimmed by 5 bases and 0 bases, with 16 bases remaining between them. CDR3 length: 16 amino acids. Germline V gene data show CDR1 as KGHSH and CDR2 as LQKENI. Here the CDR3 DNA reads TGTGCCAGCTCATCCTTGAGGGGACTAGCTAACTATGGCTACACCTTC. It yields the protein CASSSLRGLANYGYTF.

This clone was recorded once. This sequence joins TRBV6-4 and TRBJ2-7, with TRBD1 identical over 7 bases. The V gene's germline CDR1 is MRHNA and CDR2 SNTAGT. The CDR3 covers 13 residues. J was trimmed by 2 bases and V by 4 bases; bases with no gene match: 2. CDR3 DNA: TGTGCCAGCAGTGTCGACAGGGCCTACGAGCAGTACTTC. Protein sequence: CASSVDRAYEQYF.